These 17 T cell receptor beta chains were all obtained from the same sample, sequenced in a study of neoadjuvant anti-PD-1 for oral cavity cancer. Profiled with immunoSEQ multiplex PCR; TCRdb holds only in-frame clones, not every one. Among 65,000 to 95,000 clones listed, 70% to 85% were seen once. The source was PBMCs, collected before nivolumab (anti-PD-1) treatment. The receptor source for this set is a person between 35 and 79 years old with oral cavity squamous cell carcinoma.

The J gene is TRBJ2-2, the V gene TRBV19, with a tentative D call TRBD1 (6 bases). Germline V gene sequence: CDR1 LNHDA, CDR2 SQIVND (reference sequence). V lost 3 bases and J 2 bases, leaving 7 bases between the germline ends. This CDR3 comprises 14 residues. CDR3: CASSMGANTGELFF. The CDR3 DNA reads TGTGCCAGTAGTATGGGGGCAAACACCGGGGAGCTGTTTTTT.

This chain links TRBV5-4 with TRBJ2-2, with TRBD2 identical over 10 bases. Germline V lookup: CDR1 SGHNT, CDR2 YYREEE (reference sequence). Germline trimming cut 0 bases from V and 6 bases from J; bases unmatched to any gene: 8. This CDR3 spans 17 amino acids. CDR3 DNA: TGTGCCAGCAGCTTGGGGGCTAGCGGGAGACCCGCCGGGGAGCTGTTTTTT. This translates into CASSLGASGRPAGELFF.

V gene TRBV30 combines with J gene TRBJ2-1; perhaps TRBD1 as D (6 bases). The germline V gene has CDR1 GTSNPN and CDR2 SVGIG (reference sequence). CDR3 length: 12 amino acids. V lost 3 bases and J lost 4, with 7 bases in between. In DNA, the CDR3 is TGTGCCTGGAGACAGGGATACAATGAGCAGTTCTTC. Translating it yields CAWRQGYNEQFF.

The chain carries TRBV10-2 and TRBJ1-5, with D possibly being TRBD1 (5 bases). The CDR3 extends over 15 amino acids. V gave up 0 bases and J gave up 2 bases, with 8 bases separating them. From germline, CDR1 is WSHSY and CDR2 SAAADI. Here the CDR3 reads CASSESTVGNQPQHF. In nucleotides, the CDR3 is TGCGCCAGCAGTGAGTCGACAGTTGGCAATCAGCCCCAGCATTTT.

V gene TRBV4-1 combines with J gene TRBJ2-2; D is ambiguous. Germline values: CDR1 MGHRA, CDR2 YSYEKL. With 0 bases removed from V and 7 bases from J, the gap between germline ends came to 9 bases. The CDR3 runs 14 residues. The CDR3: CASSQDLAGGELFF. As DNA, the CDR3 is TGCGCCAGCAGCCAAGATCTTGCCGGCGGGGAGCTGTTTTTT.

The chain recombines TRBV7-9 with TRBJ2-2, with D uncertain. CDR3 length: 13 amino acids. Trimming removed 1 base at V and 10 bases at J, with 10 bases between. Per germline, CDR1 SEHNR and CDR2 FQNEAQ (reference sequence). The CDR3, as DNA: TGTGCCAGCAGCTTAGAATCGGCCCTGGAGCTGTTTTTT. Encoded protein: CASSLESALELFF.

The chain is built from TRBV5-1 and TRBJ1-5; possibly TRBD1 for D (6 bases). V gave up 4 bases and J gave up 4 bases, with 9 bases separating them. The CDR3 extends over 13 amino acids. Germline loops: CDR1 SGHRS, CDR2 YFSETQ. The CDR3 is CASSGGANQPQHF. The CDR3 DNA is TGCGCCAGCAGCGGGGGGGCAAATCAGCCCCAGCATTTT.

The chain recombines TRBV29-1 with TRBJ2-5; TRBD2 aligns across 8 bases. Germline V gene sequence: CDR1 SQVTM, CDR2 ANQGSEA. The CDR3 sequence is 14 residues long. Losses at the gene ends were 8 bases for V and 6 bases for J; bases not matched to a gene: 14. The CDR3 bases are TGCAGCTCCTTTGGGGAGCGGGAGCAGAAGACCCAGTACTTC. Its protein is CSSFGEREQKTQYF. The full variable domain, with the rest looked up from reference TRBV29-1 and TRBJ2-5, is SAVISQKPSRDICQRGTSLTIQCQVDSQVTMMFWYRQQPGQSLTLIATANQGSEATYESGFVIDKFPISRPNLTFSTLTVSNMSPEDSSIYLCSSFGEREQKTQYFGPGTRLLVL.

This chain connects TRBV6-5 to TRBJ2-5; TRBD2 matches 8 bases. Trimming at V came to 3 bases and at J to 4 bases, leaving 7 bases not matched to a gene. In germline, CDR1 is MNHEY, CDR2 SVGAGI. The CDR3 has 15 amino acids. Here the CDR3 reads CASSYLRLAGETQYF. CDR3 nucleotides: TGTGCCAGCAGTTATTTGAGGCTAGCGGGAGAGACCCAGTACTTC.

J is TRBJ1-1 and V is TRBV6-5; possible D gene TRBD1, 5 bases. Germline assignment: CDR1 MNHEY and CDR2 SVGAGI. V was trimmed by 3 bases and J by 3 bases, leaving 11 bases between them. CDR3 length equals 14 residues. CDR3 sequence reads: CASSYWGGDTEAFF. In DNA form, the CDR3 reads TGTGCCAGCAGTTATTGGGGAGGGGACACTGAAGCTTTCTTT.

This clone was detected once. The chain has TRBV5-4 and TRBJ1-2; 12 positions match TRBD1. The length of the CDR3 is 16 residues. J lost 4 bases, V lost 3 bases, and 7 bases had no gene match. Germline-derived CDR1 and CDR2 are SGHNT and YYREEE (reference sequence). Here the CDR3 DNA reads TGTGCCAGCAGCTCGGGACAGGGGGCGGAATTCTATGGCTACACCTTC. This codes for CASSSGQGAEFYGYTF.

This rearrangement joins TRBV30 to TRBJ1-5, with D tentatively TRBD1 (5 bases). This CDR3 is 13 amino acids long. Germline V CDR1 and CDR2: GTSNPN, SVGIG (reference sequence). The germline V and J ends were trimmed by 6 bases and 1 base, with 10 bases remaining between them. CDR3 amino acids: CACNRDSNQPQHF. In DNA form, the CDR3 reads TGTGCCTGTAACCGGGACAGCAATCAGCCCCAGCATTTT.

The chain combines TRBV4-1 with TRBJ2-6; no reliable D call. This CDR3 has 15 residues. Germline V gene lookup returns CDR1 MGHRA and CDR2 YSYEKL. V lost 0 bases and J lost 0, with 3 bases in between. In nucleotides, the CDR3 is TGCGCCAGCAGCCAAGAGCACTCTGGGGCCAACGTCCTGACTTTC. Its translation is CASSQEHSGANVLTF.

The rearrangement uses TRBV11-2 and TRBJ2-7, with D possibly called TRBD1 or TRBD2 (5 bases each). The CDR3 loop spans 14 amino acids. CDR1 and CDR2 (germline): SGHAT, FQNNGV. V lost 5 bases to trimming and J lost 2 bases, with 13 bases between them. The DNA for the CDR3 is TGTGCCAGCAGCGAGGACGGGGACCCCTACGAGCAGTACTTC. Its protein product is CASSEDGDPYEQYF.

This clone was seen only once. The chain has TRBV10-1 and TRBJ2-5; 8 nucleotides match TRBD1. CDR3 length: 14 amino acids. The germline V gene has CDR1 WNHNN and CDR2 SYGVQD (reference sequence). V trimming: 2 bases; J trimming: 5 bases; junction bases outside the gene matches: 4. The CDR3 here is CASSEGQGVETQYF. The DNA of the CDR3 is TGCGCCAGCAGTGAGGGACAGGGTGTGGAGACCCAGTACTTC.

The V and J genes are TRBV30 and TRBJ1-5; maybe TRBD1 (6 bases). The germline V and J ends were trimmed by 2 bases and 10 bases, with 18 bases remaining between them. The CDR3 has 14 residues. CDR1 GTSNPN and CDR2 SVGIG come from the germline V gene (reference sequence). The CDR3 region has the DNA TGTGCCTGGAGTCCCTTGGGGGCGCGAGCTCCCCAGCATTTT. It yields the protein CAWSPLGARAPQHF.

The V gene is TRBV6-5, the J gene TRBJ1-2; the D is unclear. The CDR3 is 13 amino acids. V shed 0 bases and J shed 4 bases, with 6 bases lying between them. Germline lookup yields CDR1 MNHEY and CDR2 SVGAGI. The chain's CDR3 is CASSYSILYGYTF. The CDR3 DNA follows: TGTGCCAGCAGTTACTCGATACTCTATGGCTACACCTTC.